This is a list of T cell receptor beta chains from one sample in a study of healthy donors' naive CD4 and CD8 T cells. A single record per CDR3 protein comes from TCRdb applying MiXCR to the reads. The sample has some 190,000 distinct CDR3 sequences; over 60% are singletons. What was sequenced was naive CD4+ and CD8+ T cells sorted from blood, pooled from several donors. These receptors were obtained from a pool of human donors in good health; the sample pools cells from several healthy donors. The CDR3 runs from the conserved cysteine through the conserved F or W. D genes are given only for firm matches. Clone size appears in some rows only: once, few, many, or a class for an expanded clone.

v_gene	d_gene	j_gene	abundance	CDR3nt	CDR3aa
TRBV5-5	TRBD1	TRBJ2-1	NA	TGTGCCAGCAGCTTACTTATCGCCCGGGACAGGGTGAGGTTGAGCTCCTACAATGAGCAGTTCTTC	CASSLLIARDRVRLSSYNEQFF
TRBV29-1	NA	TRBJ1-1	NA	TGCAGCGTTGAAGAAGGCACCTGGAACACTGAAGCTTTCTTT	CSVEEGTWNTEAFF
TRBV15	NA	TRBJ2-1	NA	TGTGCCACCAGCGTCCGACAACTCAATGAGCAGTTCTTC	CATSVRQLNEQFF
TRBV19	NA	TRBJ2-2	NA	TGTGCCAGTAGTGGTGGACGGGAGCTGTTTTTT	CASSGGRELFF
TRBV29-1	NA	TRBJ2-5	NA	TGCAGCGCGGAAGCGAGCCAAGAGACCCAGTACTTC	CSAEASQETQYF
TRBV29-1	NA	TRBJ2-3	NA	TGCAGCGTTGTAGATGGACAGACGAGCACAGATACGCAGTATTTT	CSVVDGQTSTDTQYF
TRBV6-5	TRBD1	TRBJ1-2	few	TGTGCCAGCAGGCGACAGGGGGAACATGGCTACACCTTC	CASRRQGEHGYTF
TRBV30	NA	TRBJ1-2	NA	TGTGCCTGGATGGGGGGATTCTATGGCTACACCTTC	CAWMGGFYGYTF
TRBV7-8	NA	TRBJ2-7	once	TGTGCCAGCAGCTTAACCCGGGACACGCCGTCCTACGAGCAGTACTTC	CASSLTRDTPSYEQYF
TRBV5-1	NA	TRBJ1-2	NA	TGCGCCAGCAGCTTGAAGGGACTCGATTCCCCTGGCTACACCTTC	CASSLKGLDSPGYTF
TRBV7-2	TRBD2	TRBJ2-5	NA	TGTGCCAGCAGCTTAGTATTGCTAGCGGGGGACCAAGAGACCCAGTACTTC	CASSLVLLAGDQETQYF
TRBV27	TRBD2	TRBJ2-5	NA	TGTGCCAGCAACCCTCTAGCGGGAGGCGGGGAGACCCAGTACTTC	CASNPLAGGGETQYF
TRBV29-1	NA	TRBJ2-1	NA	TGCAGCTCATTAGACCAGTGGGACGATCTTGAGCAGTTCTTC	CSSLDQWDDLEQFF
TRBV30	TRBD2	TRBJ2-5	NA	TGTGCCTGGAGTGTATTAGCGGGAGGTTTAGAGACCCAGTACTTC	CAWSVLAGGLETQYF
TRBV29-1	NA	TRBJ2-3	once	TGCAGCGTTGCAAAGGACCGACCTAGCACAGATACGCAGTATTTT	CSVAKDRPSTDTQYF
TRBV6-2/TRBV6-3	TRBD1	TRBJ1-1	NA	TGTGCCAGCAGAAGGACAGGGACTGAAGCTTTCTTT	CASRRTGTEAFF
TRBV10-3	NA	TRBJ2-7	NA	TGTGCCATCAGGATACAGGGAACGTTCTACGAGCAGTACTTC	CAIRIQGTFYEQYF
TRBV29-1	NA	TRBJ1-5	once	TGCAGCGTTGCGATCAATCAGCCCCAGCATTTT	CSVAINQPQHF
TRBV18	NA	TRBJ2-2	NA	TGTGCCAGCTCACCTCAGGGATCCGGGGAGCTGTTTTTT	CASSPQGSGELFF
TRBV30	NA	TRBJ2-1	NA	TGTGCCCTGACCACGTATCCGGGACGGAGCCTTACCGGGAATGAGCAGTTCTTC	CALTTYPGRSLTGNEQFF
TRBV27	NA	TRBJ1-1	many	TGTGCCAGCAGTTTGGGAGGGAACACTGAAGCTTTCTTT	CASSLGGNTEAFF
TRBV29-1	NA	TRBJ2-1	NA	TGCAGCGTGAGGGGCCCTAATGAGCAGTTCTTC	CSVRGPNEQFF
TRBV15	NA	TRBJ1-1	NA	TGTGCCACCAGCAGAGATCAAAGATTTGAAGTTTTCTTT	CATSRDQRFEVFF
TRBV12-3/TRBV12-4	NA	TRBJ1-1	few	TGTGCCAGCAGTTTTGGTGGCAGTGAAGCTTTCTTT	CASSFGGSEAFF
TRBV6-2/TRBV6-3	NA	TRBJ2-3	NA	TGTGCCAGCAGTTTACGGACCCTCGGCTATACGCAGTATTTT	CASSLRTLGYTQYF
TRBV10-3	NA	TRBJ1-6	NA	TGTGCCATCAGCCCCTATTCGTCTATTAATTCACCCCTCCACTTT	CAISPYSSINSPLHF
TRBV29-1	NA	TRBJ2-1	NA	TGCAGCGTTGACTCCGTAAATGAGCAGTTCTTC	CSVDSVNEQFF
TRBV7-8	NA	TRBJ2-7	few	TGTGCCAGCAGTTATTCGCGACAGGGAGGGATGGACGAGCAGTACTTC	CASSYSRQGGMDEQYF
TRBV29-1	NA	TRBJ1-2	NA	TGCAGCGTTGAACAGGGTGAGGGCTACACCTTC	CSVEQGEGYTF
TRBV27	NA	TRBJ2-7	few	TGTGCCAGCAGTCTCCCGGGGAGCTACGAGCAGTACTTC	CASSLPGSYEQYF
TRBV7-2	TRBD1	TRBJ1-2	NA	TGTGCCAGCAGCTCCTACTCTAGGACAGGGGGCAGTGTCTACACCTTC	CASSSYSRTGGSVYTF
TRBV6-5	NA	TRBJ1-2	NA	TGTGCCAGCAGTTACTCAGGTTTAAGCTATGGCTACACCTTC	CASSYSGLSYGYTF